These 29 T cell receptor beta chains originate from one sample sequenced in a study of blood T cell repertoires in COVID-19. The protocol was immunoSEQ multiplex PCR, while the TCRdb copy is restricted to in-frame clones and leaves out a portion. The table shows about 80,000 clones, with 88% occurring only once. Sequenced material: peripheral blood. These receptors all come from a woman older than 75 with acute or convalescent COVID-19.

This chain uses TRBV4-1 with TRBJ2-2; 9 nucleotides match TRBD1. Germline-derived CDR1 and CDR2 are MGHRA and YSYEKL. V trimming: 5 bases; J trimming: 1 base; junction bases outside the gene matches: 5. The CDR3 runs to 16 residues. The CDR3: CASSTPGQGNTGELFF. The CDR3 DNA reads as TGCGCCAGCAGCACACCGGGACAGGGGAACACCGGGGAGCTGTTTTTT.

The J gene is TRBJ2-5, the V gene TRBV11-2; 10 bases are shared with TRBD1. The CDR3 is 15 amino acids. CDR1 is SGHAT, CDR2 FQNNGV, per germline. V shed 1 base and J 1 base; nucleotides not matched to a gene: 0. CDR3 nucleotide sequence: TGTGCCAGCAGCTTAGGGGACAGGGGCCAAGAGACCCAGTACTTC. Translating gives CASSLGDRGQETQYF. The full variable domain, in which reference TRBV11-2 and TRBJ2-5 provide the parts outside the CDR3, is EAGVAQSPRYKIIEKRQSVAFWCNPISGHATLYWYQQILGQGPKLLIQFQNNGVVDDSQLPKDRFSAERLKGVDSTLKIQPAKLEDSAVYLCASSLGDRGQETQYFGPGTRLLVL.

This rearrangement joins TRBV19 to TRBJ1-2; TRBD1 might be the D (5 bases). Germline CDR1 and CDR2: LNHDA and SQIVND (reference sequence). This CDR3 comprises 14 residues. V was trimmed by 6 bases and J by 4 bases, leaving 15 bases between them. The CDR3 spells CASRTSGGGYGYTF. CDR3 DNA: TGTGCCAGTAGGACTTCCGGGGGGGGCTATGGCTACACCTTC.

The chain employs TRBV11-2 and TRBJ2-3, with 10 bases that match TRBD2. CDR3 length: 16 residues. Per germline, CDR1 SGHAT and CDR2 FQNNGV. V gave up 4 bases and J gave up 0 bases; unmatched junction bases: 4. The CDR3 here is CASSYSSGGSTDTQYF. CDR3 DNA sequence: TGTGCCAGCAGCTACTCTAGCGGGGGTAGCACAGATACGCAGTATTTT.

This clone is a singleton in its sample. The V and J genes are TRBV24-1 and TRBJ2-5; 11 positions match TRBD1. Per the germline V gene, CDR1 is KGHDR and CDR2 is SFDVKD. The length of the CDR3 is 16 residues. Losses at the gene ends were 2 bases for V and 4 bases for J; bases not matched to a gene: 5. In DNA form, the CDR3 reads TGTGCCACCAGTGATTCTACCGGGACAGGGGGAGAGACCCAGTACTTC. Translating it yields CATSDSTGTGGETQYF.

In this sample, this clone turned up once. The chain employs TRBV5-1 and TRBJ2-1; 7 bases agree with TRBD2. The CDR3 sequence is 16 residues long. V lost 0 bases to trimming and J lost 1 base; unmatched junction nucleotides: 4. Germline CDR1 and CDR2: SGHRS and YFSETQ. CDR3 nucleotides: TGCGCCAGCAGCTTGGCTGCTAGCGGATCCTACAATGAGCAGTTCTTC. The encoded protein is CASSLAASGSYNEQFF.

V is TRBV7-8 and J is TRBJ1-1; 8 nucleotides align to TRBD1. In germline, CDR1 is SGHVS, CDR2 FQNEAQ. The V and J ends lost 5 bases and 6 bases, in that order; junction bases with no gene match: 2. This CDR3 comprises 12 residues. The CDR3 bases are TGTGCCAGCAGCCAACAGGGGGCTGAAGCTTTCTTT. Translating it yields CASSQQGAEAFF.

This chain joins TRBV7-8 and TRBJ2-7, with 10 bases lining up with TRBD1. CDR1 is SGHVS, CDR2 FQNEAQ, per germline. V was pared by 5 bases and J by 2 bases, with 3 bases of the junction left unmatched. This CDR3 spans 14 amino acids. CDR3 sequence reads: CASSIGTGAYEQYF. In nucleotides, the CDR3 is TGTGCCAGCAGCATAGGGACAGGGGCCTACGAGCAGTACTTC.

The CDR3 here is CASSQRGRVETQYF. CDR3 DNA: TGTGCCAGCAGCCAGAGGGGGCGGGTAGAGACCCAGTACTTC. The V gene is TRBV3-1 (or the pseudogene TRBV3-2), the J gene TRBJ2-5, with 7 bases identical to TRBD1. V was clipped by 3 bases and J by 4 bases; unmatched bases: 5. Germline loops: CDR1 LGHDT, CDR2 YNNKEL (reference sequence). This CDR3 has 14 amino acids.

This rearrangement joins TRBV3-1 (or the pseudogene TRBV3-2) to TRBJ1-3, with a possible D match to TRBD1 (6 bases). V lost 0 bases and J lost 11, with 14 bases in between. The CDR3 is made up of 14 amino acids. Germline assignment: CDR1 LGHDT and CDR2 YNNKEL (reference sequence). This chain's CDR3 is CASSQEGGGAPIYF. In DNA, the CDR3 is TGTGCCAGCAGCCAAGAGGGAGGGGGGGCTCCCATATATTTT.

This clone was seen a single time. The genes are TRBV2 and TRBJ2-1; TRBD2 is a possible D gene (5 bases). The CDR3 runs 15 residues. Germline V gene lookup returns CDR1 SNHLY and CDR2 FYNNEI. Between the trimmed V and J ends, which lost 7 bases and 1 base, there was a span of 14 bases. CDR3 sequence (DNA): TGTGCCAGCAAAGAGGGCGAGCGGTCCTACAATGAGCAGTTCTTC. Its translation is CASKEGERSYNEQFF.

The rearrangement links TRBV12-5 to TRBJ2-2, with TRBD2 matching 10 bases. J gave up 4 bases and V 5 bases, and 7 bases lay outside the gene matches. The CDR3 is 16 amino acids. CDR1 and CDR2 from the germline V gene are LGHNT and FRNRAP. Written as DNA, the CDR3 is TGTGCTAGTGGTCCCGCGGGACTAGCGACCACCGGGGAGCTGTTTTTT. This sequence encodes CASGPAGLATTGELFF.

The chain is built from TRBV5-1 and TRBJ2-7; no reliable D call. The V and J ends lost 3 bases and 6 bases respectively, with 7 bases between them. CDR1 SGHRS and CDR2 YFSETQ come from the germline V gene. CDR3 size: 11 residues. The CDR3 DNA follows: TGCGCCAGCAGCTCCTCGGTCGAGCAGTACTTC. Its translation: CASSSSVEQYF.

The chain has TRBV2 and TRBJ1-2; D is uncertain. This CDR3 region has 12 residues. V shed 4 bases and J shed 5 bases, with 8 bases lying between them. The V gene's germline CDR1 is SNHLY and CDR2 FYNNEI. CDR3 DNA sequence: TGTGCCAGCAGTGGAGGCCCTTATGGCTACACCTTC. Protein product: CASSGGPYGYTF. The whole variable domain, remainder taken from reference TRBV2 and TRBJ1-2, is EPEVTQTPSHQVTQMGQEVILRCVPISNHLYFYWYRQILGQKVEFLVSFYNNEISEKSEIFDDQFSVERPDGSNFTLKIRSTKLEDSAMYFCASSGGPYGYTFGSGTRLTVV.

The rearrangement links TRBV5-8 to TRBJ2-3, with 10 bases matching TRBD2. CDR1 and CDR2 (germline): SGHTS, YDEGEE. The junction had 20 bases not matched to a gene; V was cut back by 7 bases and J by 0 bases. The CDR3 extends over 20 amino acids. Here the CDR3 reads CASPQAPGLAIIPSTDTQYF. CDR3 DNA sequence: TGTGCCAGCCCCCAGGCTCCGGGACTAGCGATAATACCTAGCACAGATACGCAGTATTTT.

V usage is TRBV5-1 and J usage is TRBJ2-1; 12 bases agree with TRBD2. The CDR3 runs 16 residues. Losses at the gene ends were 0 bases for V and 13 bases for J; bases not matched to a gene: 11. Germline values: CDR1 SGHRS, CDR2 YFSETQ. CDR3 loop: CASSLVASGGAGTQFF. DNA of the CDR3: TGCGCCAGCAGCTTGGTGGCTAGCGGGGGGGCAGGGACTCAGTTCTTC. Drawing the rest from reference TRBV5-1 and TRBJ2-1, the complete variable domain is KAGVTQTPRYLIKTRGQQVTLSCSPISGHRSVSWYQQTPGQGLQFLFEYFSETQRNKGNFPGRFSGRQFSNSRSEMNVSTLELGDSALYLCASSLVASGGAGTQFFGPGTRLTVL.

In its sample, this clone was seen a few times. The gene calls are TRBV6-5 and TRBJ1-4, with a possible D match to TRBD1 (6 bases). The CDR3 has 14 amino acids. Germline V lookup: CDR1 MNHEY, CDR2 SVGAGI. V was pared by 2 bases and J by 8 bases, with 12 bases between. CDR3 DNA: TGTGCCAGCAGTTACGGCGGCGGGGGCGAAAAACTGTTTTTT. Translating it yields CASSYGGGGEKLFF.

V is TRBV14 and J is TRBJ1-2; D is ambiguous. V dropped 1 base and J dropped 5 bases, with 5 bases sitting between them. The CDR3 spans 12 residues. Germline loops: CDR1 SGHDN, CDR2 FVKESK. The CDR3 sequence: CASSQVNYGYTF. CDR3 nucleotide sequence: TGTGCCAGCAGCCAAGTTAATTATGGCTACACCTTC.

This chain joins TRBV6-1 and TRBJ1-2, with TRBD1 identical over 7 bases. Trimming at V came to 2 bases and at J to 8 bases, leaving 11 bases not matched to a gene. The V gene's germline CDR1 is MNHNS and CDR2 SASEGT. The CDR3 extends over 15 amino acids. CDR3 bases: TGTGCCAGCAGTGAAACGGCAGGGGGAGGTGGAGGCTACACCTTC. Translated, it gives CASSETAGGGGGYTF.

V usage is TRBV5-1 and J usage is TRBJ2-3; TRBD2 matches 13 bases. Germline-derived CDR1 and CDR2 are SGHRS and YFSETQ. Unmatched junction bases numbered 1, after V lost 0 bases and J lost 0 bases. The CDR3 covers 17 residues. The DNA for the CDR3 is TGCGCCAGCAGCTTGGAGACTAGCGGGGGGAGCACAGATACGCAGTATTTT. It specifies CASSLETSGGSTDTQYF. The complete variable domain, with remaining parts taken from reference TRBV5-1 and TRBJ2-3, reads KAGVTQTPRYLIKTRGQQVTLSCSPISGHRSVSWYQQTPGQGLQFLFEYFSETQRNKGNFPGRFSGRQFSNSRSEMNVSTLELGDSALYLCASSLETSGGSTDTQYFGPGTRLTVL.

This chain connects TRBV5-3 to TRBJ1-3; 7 bases align to TRBD1. TRBV5-3 is an ORF, with its function uncertain. The CDR3 consists of 14 residues. V lost 10 bases and J lost 4; bases outside the gene matches: 11. The CDR3 region has the DNA TGTGCCGGACACCAGACAGGGAAAGGAAACACCATATATTTT. Translated: CAGHQTGKGNTIYF.

J is TRBJ2-1 and V is TRBV4-1; 8 bases match TRBD2. CDR1 and CDR2 (germline): MGHRA, YSYEKL. Unmatched junction bases numbered 7, after V lost 3 bases and J lost 3 bases. The CDR3 sequence is 16 residues long. The CDR3 nucleotides are TGCGCCAGCAGCCACAACCTAGCGGGTTTCTACAATGAGCAGTTCTTC. Protein: CASSHNLAGFYNEQFF.

CDR3 DNA: TGTGCCAGCAGATCTCAAGGGGACGAGCAGTACTTC. It encodes CASRSQGDEQYF. The rearrangement uses TRBV5-4 and TRBJ2-7, with D perhaps TRBD1 (5 bases). Trimming removed 5 bases at V and 5 bases at J, with 11 bases between. Germline V gene data show CDR1 as SGHNT and CDR2 as YYREEE (reference sequence). The CDR3 contains 12 residues.

The chain combines TRBV3-1 (or the pseudogene TRBV3-2) with TRBJ1-4; perhaps TRBD1 as D (5 bases). This CDR3 comprises 14 residues. The V gene lost 4 bases and the J gene lost 5 bases, with 11 bases spanning the gap. Germline CDR1 reads LGHDT; CDR2 reads YNNKEL (reference sequence). DNA of the CDR3: TGTGCCAGCAGCCCGGGGGGGGAAAATGAAAAACTGTTTTTT. As protein: CASSPGGENEKLFF.

This clone was recorded once. The chain couples TRBV28 to TRBJ1-5, with 10 bases identical to TRBD1. This CDR3 has 16 amino acids. The germline V gene encodes CDR1 MDHEN and CDR2 SYDVKM. The V segment lost 7 bases and the J segment 2 bases; nucleotides outside the gene matches: 8. The CDR3 coding sequence is TGTGCCAGCAACCCAGACAGGGGGCTTGGCAATCAGCCCCAGCATTTT. It codes for CASNPDRGLGNQPQHF.

This chain connects TRBV10-3 to TRBJ1-6, with D perhaps TRBD1 (6 bases). V lost 3 bases and J 8 bases, leaving 11 bases between the germline ends. Germline V gene sequence: CDR1 ENHRY, CDR2 SYGVKD. The CDR3 spans 14 residues. CDR3 region: CAISDRGRDSPLHF. The CDR3 coding sequence is TGTGCCATCAGTGACAGGGGAAGGGATTCACCCCTCCACTTT.

A single count supports this clone. V is TRBV4-2 and J is TRBJ1-2; 7 bases line up with TRBD1. CDR3 size: 16 residues. The J segment lost 0 bases and the V segment lost 6 bases, leaving 10 bases of the junction unmatched. Germline V gene lookup returns CDR1 LGHNA and CDR2 YNFKEQ. The CDR3 DNA follows: TGTGCCAGCAGTCCGGACAGGTGGCCCTCTAACTATGGCTACACCTTC. It is translated as CASSPDRWPSNYGYTF.

This clone was seen once. At the DNA level, this CDR3 is encoded by other sequences in the same sample as well. The chain has TRBV19 and TRBJ2-7, with TRBD2 as a possible D gene (5 bases). The CDR3 is 14 residues long. Germline loops: CDR1 LNHDA, CDR2 SQIVND (reference sequence). Deletions cut 1 base from V and 4 bases from J, with 11 bases between. CDR3: CASSIGTGLYEQYF. The CDR3 DNA reads as TGTGCCAGTAGTATAGGGACGGGATTATACGAGCAGTACTTC. The full variable domain, with the rest looked up from reference TRBV19 and TRBJ2-7, is DGGITQSPKYLFRKEGQNVTLSCEQNLNHDAMYWYRQDPGQGLRLIYYSQIVNDFQKGDIAEGYSVSREKKESFPLTVTSAQKNPTAFYLCASSIGTGLYEQYFGPGTRLTVT.

J is TRBJ1-6 and V is TRBV20-1; D call uncertain. Germline V CDR1 and CDR2: DFQATT, SNEGSKA (reference sequence). Trimming left V 6 bases short and J 11 bases short, with 8 bases between. The CDR3 sequence is 10 residues long. The CDR3 coding sequence is TGCAGTGCCGAAAAGCCACCCCTCCACTTT. As protein: CSAEKPPLHF.